This is a list of T cell receptor beta chains from one sample in a study of shared clonotypes between healthy human individuals. The assay was immunoSEQ multiplex PCR, and TCRdb's table has in-frame clones only and misses some. Of roughly 2.2 million clones listed, about 92% are singletons. The sample was naive CD4+ T cells from PBMCs. Source of these receptors: a man younger than 30 in good health. Some clones in this sample may be carry-over from other donors' samples. The conserved cysteine and the conserved F or W are not part of the CDR3 here. The order of the fields is CDR3 length, V gene, clone size, J gene, D gene, CDR3 protein. The D gene is left open where the match is weak. Not every row has a clone size; where given, it reads once, few, many or a size class.

12,TRBV27,.,TRBJ2-7,TRBD1,ASSRTRGPYEQY
13,TRBV2,once,TRBJ2-6,TRBD2,ASSFTSDGANVLT
11,TRBV29-1,.,TRBJ1-1,.,SVGRGRNTEAF
15,TRBV28,.,TRBJ2-1,.,ASSSGESGAFIREQF
13,TRBV6-5,.,TRBJ2-1,TRBD2,ASSYRPSGANEQF
15,TRBV11-2,.,TRBJ2-3,TRBD1,ASRETRDRFATDTQY
12,TRBV2,.,TRBJ1-4,.,ASSKGETNEKLF
11,TRBV29-1,.,TRBJ1-1,TRBD1,SGWTGMNTEAF
13,TRBV7-9,.,TRBJ2-7,TRBD2,ASSLPGLAVYEQY
12,TRBV6-1,.,TRBJ1-1,.,ASREQVAGTEAF
13,TRBV28,.,TRBJ2-1,.,ASSSQSIRGNEQF
15,TRBV19,.,TRBJ2-2,TRBD2,ASTPGRTSGYTGELF
15,TRBV14,.,TRBJ2-1,TRBD2,ASSQGRLAGVGNEQF
12,TRBV2,.,TRBJ1-1,.,ASSTGHLNTEAF
9,TRBV29-1,.,TRBJ1-2,.,SAMDSHGYT
14,TRBV7-3,.,TRBJ2-1,.,ASSLNSGSSYNEQF
12,TRBV29-1,.,TRBJ2-3,TRBD2,SARLAGLTDTQY
14,TRBV6-1,.,TRBJ2-1,TRBD2,ASSGSTSESYNEQF
12,TRBV6-6,.,TRBJ1-2,.,ASSDILKSDGYT
10,TRBV11-2,.,TRBJ2-7,.,ASSLDSGEQY
15,TRBV4-3,.,TRBJ2-2,TRBD2,ASSQVISGSYGGELF
9,TRBV28,.,TRBJ2-7,.,ASSTRGEQY
13,TRBV5-6,.,TRBJ2-2,TRBD2,ASSLGTSGTGELF
13,TRBV9,.,TRBJ2-5,.,ASSVLANYQETQY
14,TRBV6-6,.,TRBJ1-3,.,ASSYFGQNSGNTIY
14,TRBV5-1,.,TRBJ2-3,TRBD2,ASSRPRAGGSDTQY
14,TRBV28,.,TRBJ2-7,TRBD2,ASSFIGLALSYEQY
17,TRBV29-1,.,TRBJ2-1,TRBD2,SSKTPLRPSGRGVDEQF
11,TRBV2,.,TRBJ1-2,.,ASSEVSTAGYT
14,TRBV19,.,TRBJ1-1,TRBD1,ASSIRGQGSNTEAF
15,TRBV11-2,.,TRBJ2-1,.,ASSPSPGTFHYNEQF
12,TRBV2,.,TRBJ1-5,TRBD1,ASSQGTGDQPQH
11,TRBV5-1,.,TRBJ2-7,TRBD1,ASSSDRVSEQY
13,TRBV28,.,TRBJ2-7,TRBD1,ASSRSGTGAYEQY
15,TRBV27,.,TRBJ1-1,.,ASNSRPGVALNTEAF
12,TRBV4-2,.,TRBJ2-7,.,ASSHGGRDNEQY
12,TRBV5-1,.,TRBJ2-7,.,ASTPERGTYEQY
12,TRBV2,.,TRBJ2-5,.,ASRPRGGQETQY
14,TRBV5-4,.,TRBJ1-2,.,ASPSEGVYGNYGYT
9,TRBV14,.,TRBJ2-1,.,ASSQTWEQF
12,TRBV10-1,.,TRBJ2-1,.,ASRTPAGINEQF
14,TRBV7-2,.,TRBJ2-1,.,ASSLGSSALGDEQF
12,TRBV10-3,.,TRBJ2-1,TRBD2,AIGQREGRDEQF
11,TRBV5-6,.,TRBJ1-4,.,ASNLRGNEKLF
9,TRBV7-9,few,TRBJ1-1,.,ASSINTEAF
11,TRBV21-1,.,TRBJ2-1,.,ASSSYNDNEQF
12,TRBV7-8,.,TRBJ1-5,.,ASSFQGGNQPQH
14,TRBV15,.,TRBJ2-7,.,ATSRERQGRNYEQY
8,TRBV30,few,TRBJ1-2,.,ALREDGYT
12,TRBV28,.,TRBJ2-3,.,ASSLGGSTDTQY
14,TRBV4-3,.,TRBJ1-2,.,ASSQVGAIQGLGYT
13,TRBV5-8,once,TRBJ1-1,TRBD1,ASSYPPGGRTEAF
12,TRBV7-3,.,TRBJ1-2,.,ASRRGPSIYGYT
16,TRBV5-1,.,TRBJ1-3,.,ASRLDYAGEASGNTIY
13,TRBV9,.,TRBJ2-5,.,ASSDHWAGQETQY